This T cell receptor (beta chain) was captured by sequencing in a study of T cells after yellow fever vaccination. The CDR3 is made up of 14 amino acids. V was shortened by 3 bases and J by 2 bases, with 9 bases between the two germline ends. Germline CDR1 reads MGHDK; CDR2 reads SYGVNS. MiXCR, applied by TCRdb to the 5' RACE reads, yields one record per CDR3 protein. Among under 250,000 distinct CDR3 sequences listed, about 7.1% were seen once. The sample holds a few counts of this clonotype. The receptor comes from a man aged 25-40 years who received the YFV17D yellow fever vaccine. The specimen comprised CD4+ T cells sorted from PBMCs, sampled 15 days after the yellow fever booster vaccination. This chain links TRBV25-1 with TRBJ2-3; D possibly matches TRBD1 or TRBD2 (5 bases each). The CDR3 region has the DNA TGTGCCAGCAGTGACGGGGCATTCACAGATACGCAGTATTTT. This encodes CASSDGAFTDTQYF.